This TCR beta chain stems from a study of blood T cell repertoires in COVID-19. Trimming left V 1 base short and J 1 base short, with 7 bases between. Germline lookup yields CDR1 KGHSH and CDR2 LQKENI. CDR3 length: 14 amino acids. The data were produced by immunoSEQ multiplex PCR, yet TCRdb's version contains in-frame clones alone and is incomplete. The data contain 250,000 to 300,000 clones, 70% to 90% of them singletons. V is TRBV18 and J is TRBJ1-1; TRBD1 is a possible D gene (6 bases). This sequence was found in a woman between 45 and 65 years old who had been exposed to COVID-19. The sequencing sample was made of PBMCs or T cells enriched from blood (not recorded which). The CDR3 loop reads CASSPLDRNTEAFF. The CDR3 DNA follows: TGTGCCAGCTCACCACTGGACAGGAACACTGAAGCTTTCTTT.